This entry describes one T cell receptor beta chain. Which antigen it targets is not known. Within one base of it there is no much larger clone, and no base qualities were kept. This specimen comes from a study of cytomegalovirus exposure and HLA in healthy donors (dated by TCRdb to about 2017). As for the study more broadly: An earlier analysis of several hundred of the donors reported about 250 Gb of sequence data and around 120 million unique TCR beta sequences from about 179 million T cells. Across 300 to 500 genotyped donors of the cohort, an average of roughly 250,000 unique TCR beta nucleotide sequences per donor were sequenced, and 15% to 20% of those sequences were non-productive. The study profiled the T cell repertoires of some 610 subjects by immunosequencing and related them to cytomegalovirus serostatus. In addition to the first cohort of approximately 670 subjects, a separate validation cohort of 100 to 150 different subjects was used. In an earlier analysis of 587 of the donors, high-throughput TCR beta sequencing was used to judge whether each TCR beta V gene segment behaved as functional or pseudogenic. The study aimed to test whether signatures of past pathogen exposure could be identified by cataloging public T cell receptors. Four to six DR-DQ haplotypes were handled as single units for association and clustering, since linkage in the cohort was strong. Class I and class II HLA loci were covered by the typing at four-digit resolution. In a later genetic analysis, genome-wide SNP genotypes for about 55% of the roughly 670 donors were used, and that subset was treated as a discovery cohort. A later analysis re-analyzed previously published TCR beta repertoires from approximately 670 donors and added high-resolution HLA genotyping to study TCR occurrence patterns. The number of typed donors differed by locus: about 629-630 for A, B, C, DRB1 and DQB1; 522 for DQA1; 600 to 610 for DPA1; and around 450 for DPB1. Donor age, sex, ethnicity and CMV serostatus were collected together with the repertoire data. Of the 350 to 450 genotyped donors, about 80% fell in the genetic ancestry cluster associated with self-reported Caucasian donors. Approximately 310 gigabases of sequencing data and approximately 85 million unique TCR sequences were included in an early release covering about 620 HLA-typed donors. In the later analysis, no new phenotypic data were used to find candidate immune exposures; instead, reliance was placed on TCR beta sequences and their occurrence across donors. The study combined high-throughput TCR immunosequencing, statistical association of individual TCRs with disease status, and machine learning to predict cytomegalovirus infection status. All discovery cohort repertoires had been generated using a single sequencing platform.

Clipping removes 8 bases from V and 4 bases from J, with 4 as the unmatched junction base count. The germline V gene sets CDR1 to MNHNS and CDR2 to SASEGT. The cysteine opens and the phenylalanine closes a CDR3 of 14 amino acids. The read is trimmed to its CDR3 DNA, 42 bases read in frame from base 1. In total, approximately 700 healthy bone marrow donors made up the cohort. All cohort members were sampled while nominally healthy, although unrecorded immune exposures were likely present. The donor was CMV seronegative and belonged to the group of 380 or so seronegative cohort members. Each donor provided a peripheral blood sample, and peripheral blood mononuclear cells were used for TCR beta sequencing. Genomic DNA was extracted from the blood cell samples with the Qiagen DNeasy Blood Extraction Kit. Libraries were constructed by the immunoSEQ multiplex PCR assay. For the multiplex PCR, a mixture combining 60 forward primers for TCR Vbeta segments and 13 reverse primers for TCR Jbeta segments was used. The CDR3 region of rearranged TCR beta genes was amplified from genomic DNA with a multiplex PCR assay. Amplified TCR beta libraries were sequenced as 87-base-pair reads on the Illumina HiSeq System. The original pipeline was this. In a later analysis, around 80 million unique TCR beta chains were counted across the roughly 610 repertoires, and approximately 9.9 million of these chains were shared by at least two donors. Raw reads were error-corrected and collapsed into unique sequences by a nearest-neighbor algorithm in which closely related sequences were merged to remove PCR and sequencing errors. V, D and J gene segments were assigned by aligning CDR3 sequences to IMGT reference sequences. For a sequence to be retained, at least a six-nucleotide match to both a V gene segment and a J gene segment was required. A rearrangement was called productive if the CDR3 had no stop codons and remained in frame with V and J, and every other rearrangement was called non-productive. Following IMGT convention, CDR3 was defined as the stretch from the second conserved V-encoded cysteine up to the conserved J-encoded phenylalanine. In an earlier analysis of around 640 of the donors, sequences lacking an unambiguous match to a single V gene segment were excluded. An earlier analysis of 587 of the donors called V segments functional above 56.7% productive rearrangements and segregating when the between-donor standard deviation exceeded 5%. A statistical classification framework was built to diagnose cytomegalovirus status from the catalog of TCR beta chain sequences. In a later analysis, TCR nucleotide sequences were compared against IMGT/GENE-DB human TR gene sequences so that V and J genes could be assigned. The TCRdist pipeline was used in a later analysis to assign CDR3 sequences and most-parsimonious VDJ recombination scenarios. In a later analysis, every TCR beta chain was defined by the combination of its CDR3 amino acid sequence and its V-gene family, and reads without a unique V-gene family were dropped. In a later analysis, 450 to 600 highly shared, low-generation-probability nucleotide sequences were removed to address suspected cross-contamination and a sequencing artifact. For each public chain, a later analysis derived a clonal expansion index from normalized ranks of inferred template counts within each repertoire. Generation probabilities in a later analysis came from a VDJ recombination model fitted to out-of-frame rearrangements, and those results were checked against IGoR. A later analysis scored TCR-TCR, TCR-HLA and TCR-CMV co-occurrence with hypergeometric tests, applying a repertoire-size bias correction to TCR pairs. To estimate false discovery rates, a later analysis permuted the HLA or CMV assignments 20 times. In a later analysis, co-occurring TCRs were grouped using DBSCAN, and TCRdist sequence similarity was added for clustering within HLA-allele-positive subsets. For co-occurrence clustering, repertoires with fewer than 30,000 or more than 120,000 public chains were excluded, along with about five repertoires with anomalous nucleotide sharing. TCRdb took over this immuneACCESS table, retaining in-frame rearrangements with V and J assigned. Such tables are incomplete; in checked studies, under half of the missing clones stem from an unresolved V gene, and the remainder is unexplained. For V, J and clone size, that table is used; D and trimming come from the DNA. Within this sample are some 110,000 clones, with approximately 79% of them counted one time only. Of the sample, roughly 3.7% falls within the top ten clones.

The full study reports these points: In a later analysis, the rate of TCR association differed among HLA loci, with DRB1 alleles having the most associated TCRs and HLA-C alleles having the fewest. A later analysis found that most CMV-associated TCR beta chains appeared HLA-restricted, with HLA associations seemingly driven largely by CMV exposure. Assigning TCR associations to individual alleles was difficult when HLA alleles, especially DR and DQ, strongly co-occurred. An association between a missense DCLRE1C variant and V-gene and J-gene trimming of TCR beta chains was found in a later genetic analysis and replicated in an independent cohort. According to a later genetic analysis, donors in an Asian-associated ancestry cluster had fewer N-insertions in productive TCRs than the approximately 700-donor mean. The study gave a list of 150 to 200 TCR beta chains associated with cytomegalovirus. This cohort had only TCR beta chains sequenced, and the lack of alpha or paired-chain data limited which features could be detected. In an earlier analysis of approximately 590 of the donors, most TCR beta V segments appeared in productive rearrangements about 87% or about 30% of the time, broadly matching IMGT annotations. Specific HLA alleles were associated with 15,000 to 20,000 TCR beta sequences at a false discovery rate of 0.05 in a later analysis. HLA typing was unavailable for some donors at each locus, so association tests used only the typed subset. A further reported finding was that TCR beta sequences accurately predicted the HLA-A and HLA-B alleles for most subjects in the first cohort. Some 15 rarely observed V segments, including chromosome 9 orphons, were excluded from the earlier analysis of several hundred of the donors because counts were too low. Linkage disequilibrium might explain the correlated functional status among segregating V segments, but an unknown experimental factor could not be excluded. Most TCR sequences were observed very rarely across donors, whereas some public TCRs were present in many individuals. A few of the identified cytomegalovirus-associated TCR beta chains were confirmed in vitro to be specific for cytomegalovirus antigens. In a later analysis, several top co-occurrence clusters were reported to appear linked to parvovirus B19, influenza, CMV and Epstein-Barr virus. It was suggested by the authors that the approach could potentially be generalized to other disease states and immunological phenotypes. A cluster of highly shared sequence variants was judged likely to be a technical artifact of the sequencing pipeline. In both the original and validation cohorts, the classifier was reported to diagnose cytomegalovirus status with high specificity and sensitivity. For the cohort, immune exposure information was limited to CMV serostatus. The 87-base-pair reads could not distinguish some IMGT-functional V segments, including TRBV6-2 and TRBV6-3, so those segments were excluded. In a later analysis, HLA-associated TCR beta chains showed more clonal expansion and lower generation probabilities than non-associated chains that were equally common. Sequencing depth was assumed to be roughly uniform across donors in the presence/absence analyses, though that assumption may not hold.

What was sequenced was PBMCs. The TCR comes from a man in his fifties or sixties in good health and CMV-seronegative. Recombination joined TRBV6-1 with TRBJ2-2; 10 of the junction bases match TRBD1. The CDR3 amino acid sequence is: CASRRDRGTGELFF. The sequence in DNA is TGTGCCAGCCGGCGGGACAGGGGCACCGGGGAGCTGTTTTTT.